The clone carrying this T cell receptor delta chain was detected only a few times. The likely explanation is a read error, given a far larger clone one base away. This specimen includes other DNA sequences encoding the same CDR3. Vgamma9/Vdelta2+ and Vdelta2-negative gammadelta T cells were flow-sorted from PBMC for bulk sequencing. This specimen comes from a study of γδ T cells in repeated Plasmodium falciparum infection. V was cut by 4 bases and J by 8 bases, with 20 bases left in between. Germline assignment: CDR1 TSWWSYY and CDR2 QGS. This CDR3 contains 15 residues. TCRdb fed the multiplex PCR reads to CATT. The data hold 80,000 to 95,000 delta-chain clones, with roughly 1.4% observed a single time.

The sample was gamma-delta T cells from blood. V is TRDV1 and J is TRDJ1; D perhaps matches TRDD3 (5 bases). The receptor was derived from a pool of human donors (malaria-infected and uninfected, not separated). CDR3 DNA sequence: TGTGCTCTTGGGGTGGACAGGGGGCCGCGGACCAAACTCATCTTT. Translation: CALGVDRGPRTKLIF.